The sequence of this TCR beta chain was determined in a study of cytotoxic CD8 clonotypes in ibrutinib-treated CLL. Germline CDR1 reads SEHNR; CDR2 reads FQNEAQ (reference sequence). Trimming removed 5 bases from V and 2 bases from J, with 13 bases in between. The CDR3 contains 14 residues. Study conclusions and caveats: Measured clonality at baseline was greater than in age-matched healthy donors and tracked with circulating CD8+ T-cell counts. An increase in clonality occurred at ibrutinib response, followed by a return toward baseline at progression.

Here immunoSEQ multiplex PCR was the method, and the copy in TCRdb shows in-frame clones only, minus some. The data contain some 310,000 clones, about 80% of them seen just once; the ten biggest clones take up 6.5% to 8.5%. With regard to this clone: Its target is unknown.

J is TRBJ2-7 and V is TRBV7-9; TRBD1 might be the D (6 bases). The sequenced sample was PBMCs, obtained before ibrutinib treatment. This clonotype originated in a human donor with chronic lymphocytic leukemia. The CDR3 reads CASSEFGQTYEQYF. The CDR3 DNA sequence: TGTGCCAGCAGCGAGTTCGGACAGACCTACGAGCAGTACTTC.